This TCR beta chain came from a study of tumor and adjacent non-tumor tissue in lung cancer. Study in general: The patients, 10 to 11 men and about 5 women, were about 30 to 85 with stage I to III disease.

RNA was extracted from bulk tissue without any cell sorting. The normal lung tissue was taken more than 3 cm from the tumor edge. Three rounds of nested PCR, following a modified ARM-PCR protocol, produced the TCRbeta library. A single record per CDR3 protein comes from TCRdb applying MiXCR to the multiplex PCR reads. In the table there are some 66,000 distinct CDR3 sequences, about 63% of which are singletons. Remarks on this clonotype: What it recognizes is unknown.

Overall study results and limits: TCR diversity was significantly greater in tumor than normal lung tissue.

Germline values: CDR1 DFQATT, CDR2 SNEGSKA (reference sequence). The CDR3 sequence is 15 residues long. V lost 3 bases, J lost 11 bases, and 25 bases lay in between. The sequence came from a man between 65 and 79 years old with non-small cell lung cancer. The chain is built from TRBV20-1 and TRBJ1-2; D remains unclear. Sample: distant non-tumor lung tissue. The CDR3 loop is CSARDEGREISCYTF. The CDR3 DNA reads TGCAGTGCTAGGGATGAGGGCAGAGAAATTAGTTGTTACACCTTC.